The clone carrying this T cell receptor beta chain was counted only a few times. Its antigen is not known. This specimen comes from a study of cytomegalovirus exposure and HLA in healthy donors. Points from the study as a whole: Accurate predictions that matched the HLA-A and HLA-B alleles of most subjects were reportedly made from TCR beta sequences. A later analysis revealed that TCR association rates differed between HLA loci, peaking at DRB1 and bottoming out at HLA-C.

Primers: 60 Vbeta forward and 13 Jbeta reverse. The method was immunoSEQ multiplex PCR; TCRdb's version includes in-frame clones alone and lacks a portion of them. Here the sample spans 100,000 to 150,000 clones, roughly 79% being singletons. Trimming left V 8 bases short and J 2 bases short, with 9 bases between. Germline CDR1 is LNHDA and CDR2 is SQIVND (reference sequence). The CDR3 totals 12 residues. The sequence came from a woman between 18 and 29 years old in good health and CMV-seronegative. Specimen: PBMCs. V gene TRBV19 combines with J gene TRBJ1-1; no definite D call. CDR3 bases: TGTGCCAGTGCTCGGAGAAACACTGAAGCTTTCTTT. This translates into CASARRNTEAFF. The whole variable domain, remainder taken from reference TRBV19 and TRBJ1-1, is DGGITQSPKYLFRKEGQNVTLSCEQNLNHDAMYWYRQDPGQGLRLIYYSQIVNDFQKGDIAEGYSVSREKKESFPLTVTSAQKNPTAFYLCASARRNTEAFFGQGTRLTVV.